One sample yielded the 5 T cell receptor beta chains listed below, sequenced in a study of blood T cell repertoires in COVID-19. Sequenced by immunoSEQ multiplex PCR; TCRdb stores in-frame clones only, minus some. The sample has over 200,000 clones, 75% to 95% seen once. The sample was peripheral blood. These receptors originate from a young adult with COVID-19, enrolled during active disease.

J is TRBJ2-1 and V is TRBV9; 8 bases map to TRBD2. Germline CDR1 is SGDLS and CDR2 is YYNGEE. Trimming at V came to 2 bases and at J to 3 bases, leaving 1 base not matched to a gene. The CDR3 contains 14 residues. In DNA, the CDR3 is TGTGCCAGCAGCGTTCTAGCGGGCTACAATGAGCAGTTCTTC. Translating it yields CASSVLAGYNEQFF.

The chain uses TRBV30 and TRBJ1-4; weak D call: TRBD1 (6 bases). The CDR3 totals 14 residues. Per the germline V gene, CDR1 is GTSNPN and CDR2 is SVGIG (reference sequence). V gave up 2 bases and J gave up 6 bases, with 13 bases separating them. CDR3 protein: CAWSTGNSDEKLFF. In nucleotides, the CDR3 is TGTGCCTGGAGTACAGGGAATAGTGATGAAAAACTGTTTTTT.

V and J are TRBV7-2 and TRBJ2-7, with TRBD2 matching 8 bases. CDR1 is SGHTA, CDR2 FQGNSA, per germline. CDR3 length: 16 residues. Unmatched junction bases numbered 7, after V lost 1 base and J lost 2 bases. The CDR3 DNA follows: TGTGCCAGCAGCTTAGGTAACGGACTAGCCCCCTACGAGCAGTACTTC. It specifies CASSLGNGLAPYEQYF.

The chain is built from TRBV28 and TRBJ1-1; tentative D call: TRBD1 (6 bases). In germline, CDR1 is MDHEN, CDR2 SYDVKM. This CDR3 contains 13 residues. Between the trimmed V and J ends, which lost 5 bases and 1 base, there was a span of 8 bases. The CDR3 DNA reads as TGTGCCAGCAGTCTGGACAGGAACACTGAAGCTTTCTTT. This translates into CASSLDRNTEAFF.

CDR3 residues: CASSLVPGVYEQYF. For the CDR3, the DNA is TGTGCCAGCAGCTTAGTCCCGGGGGTCTACGAGCAGTACTTC. The rearrangement joins TRBV11-2 to TRBJ2-7, with D perhaps matching TRBD2 (6 bases). The length of the CDR3 is 14 residues. CDR1 and CDR2 from the germline V gene are SGHAT and FQNNGV. Trimming pared 1 base from V and 3 bases from J, leaving 10 bases between.